These 15 T cell receptor beta chains share one sample of origin, sequenced in a study of blood T cell repertoires in COVID-19. Assay used: immunoSEQ multiplex PCR; TCRdb lists only in-frame clones, some missing. The sample contains 95,000 to 150,000 clones, about 90% of which appear only once. Sequences were obtained from peripheral blood. All receptors derive from an older woman with COVID-19, enrolled during active disease.

The V call is TRBV7-2, the J call TRBJ2-1; 7 nucleotides match TRBD1. V lost 5 bases and J lost 7; bases outside the gene matches: 5. This CDR3 is built from 13 residues. Germline V gives CDR1 SGHTA, CDR2 FQGNSA. The CDR3 DNA follows: TGTGCCAGCAGCCAGACAGGGATGAATGAGCAGTTCTTC. This gives the protein CASSQTGMNEQFF. Drawing the rest from reference TRBV7-2 and TRBJ2-1, the complete variable domain is GAGVSQSPSNKVTEKGKDVELRCDPISGHTALYWYRQSLGQGLEFLIYFQGNSAPDKSGLPSDRFSAERTGGSVSTLTIQRTQQEDSAVYLCASSQTGMNEQFFGPGTRLTVL.

Details on this clone: Compared with germline, one end of the junction differs, possibly owing to a read error. The rearrangement links TRBV9 to TRBJ2-1; 8 bases map to TRBD1. Germline lookup yields CDR1 SGDLS and CDR2 YYNGEE. The CDR3 runs 17 residues. CDR3 in amino acids: CASSPRTGSNSCNEQFF. The CDR3 nucleotides are TGTGCCAGCAGCCCTCGGACAGGGTCCAACTCCTGCAATGAGCAGTTCTTC.

The chain is built from TRBV14 and TRBJ2-3, with D unresolved. Deletions cut 4 bases from V and 3 bases from J, with 11 bases between. Germline values: CDR1 SGHDN, CDR2 FVKESK. The CDR3 extends over 14 amino acids. The CDR3, as DNA: TGTGCCAGCAGCCGAGGCCTATCGACAGATACGCAGTATTTT. This encodes CASSRGLSTDTQYF.

The chain joins TRBV19 to TRBJ1-1; possibly TRBD1 for D (6 bases). Trimming left V 3 bases short and J 0 bases short, with 14 bases between. The CDR3 extends over 16 amino acids. Germline CDR1 LNHDA, CDR2 SQIVND (reference sequence). The CDR3 here is CASSIGQIIMNTEAFF. CDR3 DNA sequence: TGTGCCAGTAGTATCGGACAGATAATAATGAACACTGAAGCTTTCTTT.

This clone occurred once. This chain joins TRBV11-2 and TRBJ2-7; TRBD2 agrees at 8 bases. V was clipped by 6 bases and J by 6 bases; unmatched bases: 10. Germline assignment: CDR1 SGHAT and CDR2 FQNNGV. CDR3 length equals 14 residues. CDR3 coding DNA: TGTGCCAGCAGTGACGTAGGGACTAGTATCGAGCAGTACTTC. It codes for CASSDVGTSIEQYF.

The genes are TRBV6-6 and TRBJ2-2; 9 nucleotides match TRBD2. The CDR3 totals 16 residues. J gave up 4 bases and V 5 bases, and 8 bases lay outside the gene matches. Germline loops: CDR1 MNHNY, CDR2 SVGAGI (reference sequence). CDR3 coding DNA: TGTGCCAGCAGTAACGGACTAGCGCGGGGCACCGGGGAGCTGTTTTTT. This encodes CASSNGLARGTGELFF.

This chain connects TRBV2 to TRBJ1-5; maybe TRBD1 (6 bases). Trimming stripped 5 bases from V and 1 base from J, with 12 bases between. CDR1 and CDR2 from the germline V gene are SNHLY and FYNNEI. This CDR3 is 15 amino acids long. The CDR3 region has the DNA TGTGCCAGCAGTAAACAGGGCGGCAGCAATCAGCCCCAGCATTTT. Protein product: CASSKQGGSNQPQHF.

The count of this clone is one. The CDR3 region has the DNA TGTGCCAGTAGTATTCGTCTAGCGGCCTCAAGGGGGGAGCTGTTTTTT. This encodes CASSIRLAASRGELFF. The chain links TRBV19 to TRBJ2-2; 7 positions match TRBD2. Germline CDR1 reads LNHDA; CDR2 reads SQIVND (reference sequence). CDR3 size: 16 residues. The trim removed 3 bases at V and 8 bases at J, leaving 12 bases unmatched.

This chain connects TRBV6-1 to TRBJ2-7; 8 bases are a match to TRBD2. V trimming: 0 bases; J trimming: 1 base; junction bases outside the gene matches: 2. This CDR3 is 15 amino acids long. Germline values: CDR1 MNHNS, CDR2 SASEGT. The CDR3 loop reads CASSEAPGGSYEQYF. As DNA, the CDR3 is TGTGCCAGCAGTGAAGCGCCGGGGGGGTCCTACGAGCAGTACTTC.

The rearrangement links TRBV19 to TRBJ1-2; 11 positions agree with TRBD1. The CDR3 runs to 15 residues. V lost 10 bases to trimming and J lost 0 bases; unmatched junction nucleotides: 7. From germline, CDR1 is LNHDA and CDR2 SQIVND (reference sequence). CDR3 amino acids: CATRDRGSPNYGYTF. Here the CDR3 DNA reads TGTGCCACAAGGGACAGGGGGTCCCCTAACTATGGCTACACCTTC.

The V and J genes are TRBV11-1 and TRBJ1-1; D gene ambiguous. The CDR3 has 13 residues. V was shortened by 2 bases and J by 3 bases, with 7 bases between the two germline ends. From germline, CDR1 is SGHAT and CDR2 FQDESV (reference sequence). This chain's CDR3 is CASSLQRDTEAFF. The CDR3 DNA follows: TGTGCCAGCAGCTTACAGCGAGACACTGAAGCTTTCTTT.

Details on this clone: The germline gene is not matched at one end of the junction; a read error may be the cause. The rearrangement uses TRBV7-8 and TRBJ1-2; 7 bases map to TRBD1. The length of the CDR3 is 14 residues. The germline V gene encodes CDR1 SGHVS and CDR2 FQNEAQ. The DNA for the CDR3 is TGTGCCAGCAGCATAGCGACAGGGACCTATGGCTACACCTTC. It is translated as CASSIATGTYGYTF.

V and J are TRBV27 and TRBJ1-1, with unresolved D. V shed 2 bases and J shed 2 bases, with 9 bases lying between them. Germline assignment: CDR1 MNHEY and CDR2 SMNVEV (reference sequence). The CDR3 covers 14 residues. CDR3 region: CASSLNPINTEAFF. The DNA of the CDR3 is TGTGCCAGCAGTTTAAACCCTATTAACACTGAAGCTTTCTTT.

V usage is TRBV30 and J usage is TRBJ1-4; 7 bases are shared with TRBD1. CDR1 and CDR2 (germline): GTSNPN, SVGIG (reference sequence). The CDR3 has 12 residues. V gave up 7 bases and J gave up 4 bases; unmatched junction bases: 3. In DNA, the CDR3 is TGTGCCTTGGGACAGAATAATGAAAAACTGTTTTTT. Protein sequence: CALGQNNEKLFF.

This sequence joins TRBV6-1 and TRBJ1-1, with a possible D match to TRBD1 (6 bases). Between the trimmed V and J ends, which lost 3 bases and 5 bases, there was a span of 16 bases. Per germline, CDR1 MNHNS and CDR2 SASEGT. CDR3 length: 15 residues. The CDR3 here is CASSDRKGGWTEAFF. In nucleotides, the CDR3 is TGTGCCAGCAGTGATAGAAAGGGGGGGTGGACTGAAGCTTTCTTT.